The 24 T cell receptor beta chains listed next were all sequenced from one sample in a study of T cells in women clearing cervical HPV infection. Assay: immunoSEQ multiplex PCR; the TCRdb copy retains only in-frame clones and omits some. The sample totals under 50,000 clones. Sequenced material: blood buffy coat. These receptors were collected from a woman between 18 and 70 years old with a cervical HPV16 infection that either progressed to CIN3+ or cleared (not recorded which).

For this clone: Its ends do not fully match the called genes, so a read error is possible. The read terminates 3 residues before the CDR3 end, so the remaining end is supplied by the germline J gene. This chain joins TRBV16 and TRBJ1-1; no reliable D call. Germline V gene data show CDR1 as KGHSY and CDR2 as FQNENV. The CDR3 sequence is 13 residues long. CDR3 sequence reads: CAGSQSRDTEAFF. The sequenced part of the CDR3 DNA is TGTGCCGGCAGCCAGTCAAGGGACACTGAA. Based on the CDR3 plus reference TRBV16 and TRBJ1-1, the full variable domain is GEEVAQTPKHLVRGEGQKAKLYCAPIKGHSYVFWYQQVLKNEFKFLISFQNENVFDETGMPKERFSAKCLPNSPCSLEIQATKLEDSAVYFCAGSQSRDTEAFFGQGTRLTVV.

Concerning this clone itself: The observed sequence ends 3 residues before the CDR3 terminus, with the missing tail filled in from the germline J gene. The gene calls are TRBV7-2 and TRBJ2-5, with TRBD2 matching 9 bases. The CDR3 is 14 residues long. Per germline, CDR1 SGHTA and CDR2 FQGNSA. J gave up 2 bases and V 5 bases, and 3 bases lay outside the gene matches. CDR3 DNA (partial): TGTGCCAGCAGCCTTACTAGCGGGCAAGAGACC. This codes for CASSLTSGQET. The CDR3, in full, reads CASSLTSGQETQYF.

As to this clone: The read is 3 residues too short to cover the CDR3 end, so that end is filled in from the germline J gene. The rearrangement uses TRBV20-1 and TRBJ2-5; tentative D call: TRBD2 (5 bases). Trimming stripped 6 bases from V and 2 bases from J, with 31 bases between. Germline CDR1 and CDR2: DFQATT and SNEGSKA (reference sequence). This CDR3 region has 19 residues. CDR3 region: CSAGSPSYYPGGLQETQYF. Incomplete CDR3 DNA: TGCAGTGCCGGGTCACCCTCATACTACCCGGGCGGACTTCAAGAGACC.

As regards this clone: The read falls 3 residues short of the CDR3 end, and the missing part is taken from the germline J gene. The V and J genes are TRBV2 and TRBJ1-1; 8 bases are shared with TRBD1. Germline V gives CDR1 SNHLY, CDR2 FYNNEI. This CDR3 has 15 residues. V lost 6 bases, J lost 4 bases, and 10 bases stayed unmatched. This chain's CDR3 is CASSKTTGGGTEAFF. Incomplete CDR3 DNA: TGTGCCAGCAGCAAGACCACAGGGGGTGGCACTGAA. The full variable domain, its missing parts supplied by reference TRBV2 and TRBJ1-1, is EPEVTQTPSHQVTQMGQEVILRCVPISNHLYFYWYRQILGQKVEFLVSFYNNEISEKSEIFDDQFSVERPDGSNFTLKIRSTKLEDSAMYFCASSKTTGGGTEAFFGQGTRLTVV.

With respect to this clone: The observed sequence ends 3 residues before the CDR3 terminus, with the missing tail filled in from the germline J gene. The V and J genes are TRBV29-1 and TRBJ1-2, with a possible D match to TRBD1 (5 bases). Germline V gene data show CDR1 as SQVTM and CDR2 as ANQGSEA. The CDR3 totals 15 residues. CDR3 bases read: TGCAGCGTTGGGGGGACTAGCGGGGATAAAGAGACC. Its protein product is CSVGGTSGDKET. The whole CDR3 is CSVGGTSGDKETYTF.

The CDR3 protein is CSAGGGGLNIQYF. The covered CDR3 bases are TGCAGTGCTGGGGGCGGCGGGCTAAACATT. This chain joins TRBV20-1 and TRBJ2-4; tentative D call: TRBD1 (6 bases). The read stops 3 residues short of the end of the CDR3; the missing end is completed from the germline J gene. The CDR3 is 13 residues long. V dropped 5 bases and J dropped 6 bases, with 14 bases sitting between them. Looked up from germline, CDR1 is DFQATT and CDR2 is SNEGSKA (reference sequence).

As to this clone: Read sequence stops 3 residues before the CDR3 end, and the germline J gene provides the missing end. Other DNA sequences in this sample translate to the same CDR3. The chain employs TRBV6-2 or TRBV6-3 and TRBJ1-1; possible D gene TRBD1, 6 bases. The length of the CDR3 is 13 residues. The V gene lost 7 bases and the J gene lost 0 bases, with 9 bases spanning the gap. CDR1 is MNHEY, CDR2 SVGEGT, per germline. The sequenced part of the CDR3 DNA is TGTGCCAGCAAGGACAGAATGAACACTGAA. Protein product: CASKDRMNTE. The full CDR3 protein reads CASKDRMNTEAFF.

The CDR3 reads CSVAPGLAVYNEQFF. The covered CDR3 bases are TGCAGCGTTGCCCCGGGACTAGCGGTCTATAATGAG. The chain uses TRBV29-1 and TRBJ2-1, with 11 bases matching TRBD2. From the germline J gene comes the end of the CDR3, since the read stops 3 residues before it. In germline, CDR1 is SQVTM, CDR2 ANQGSEA. The CDR3 runs to 15 residues. V gave up 4 bases and J gave up 7 bases; unmatched junction bases: 9.

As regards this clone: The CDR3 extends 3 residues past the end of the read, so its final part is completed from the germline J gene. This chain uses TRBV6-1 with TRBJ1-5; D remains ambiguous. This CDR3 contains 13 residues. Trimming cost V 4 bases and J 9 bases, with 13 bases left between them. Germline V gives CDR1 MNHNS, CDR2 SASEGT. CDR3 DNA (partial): TGTGCCAGCAGTGGGCCGAGCAAGCGGCCC. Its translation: CASSGPSKRP. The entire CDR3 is CASSGPSKRPQHF.

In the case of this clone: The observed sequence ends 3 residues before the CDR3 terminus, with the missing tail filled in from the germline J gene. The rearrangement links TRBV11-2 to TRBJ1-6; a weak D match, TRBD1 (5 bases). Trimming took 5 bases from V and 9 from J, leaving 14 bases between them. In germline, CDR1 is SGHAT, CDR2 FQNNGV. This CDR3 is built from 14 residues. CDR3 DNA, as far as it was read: TGTGCCAGCAGCCCAAGACAGTCTGCTTCACCC. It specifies CASSPRQSASP. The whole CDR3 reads CASSPRQSASPLHF.

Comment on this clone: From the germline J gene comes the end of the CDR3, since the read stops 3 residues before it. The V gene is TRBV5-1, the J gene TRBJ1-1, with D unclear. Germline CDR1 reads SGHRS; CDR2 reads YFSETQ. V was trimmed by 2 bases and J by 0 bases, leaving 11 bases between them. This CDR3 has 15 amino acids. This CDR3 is CASSFEANMNTEAFF. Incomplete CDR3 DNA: TGCGCCAGCAGCTTCGAAGCGAACATGAACACTGAA.

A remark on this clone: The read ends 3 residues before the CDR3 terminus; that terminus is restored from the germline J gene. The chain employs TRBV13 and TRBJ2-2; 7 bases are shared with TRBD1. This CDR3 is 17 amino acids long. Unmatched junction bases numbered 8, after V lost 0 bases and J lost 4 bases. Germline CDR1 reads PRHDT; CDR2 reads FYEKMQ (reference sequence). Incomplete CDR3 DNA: TGTGCCAGCAGCTTAGGACAGGGGATATCGATCACCGGGGAG. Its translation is CASSLGQGISITGE. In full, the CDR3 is CASSLGQGISITGELFF.

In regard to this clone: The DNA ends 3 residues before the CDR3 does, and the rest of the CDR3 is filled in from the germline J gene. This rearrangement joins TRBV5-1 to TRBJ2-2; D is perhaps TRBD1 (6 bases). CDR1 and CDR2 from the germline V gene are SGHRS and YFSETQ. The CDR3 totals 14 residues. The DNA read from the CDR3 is TGCGCCAGCAGCTTGGGGACAGTGGGATCACCG. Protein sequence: CASSLGTVGSP. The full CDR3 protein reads CASSLGTVGSPLFF.

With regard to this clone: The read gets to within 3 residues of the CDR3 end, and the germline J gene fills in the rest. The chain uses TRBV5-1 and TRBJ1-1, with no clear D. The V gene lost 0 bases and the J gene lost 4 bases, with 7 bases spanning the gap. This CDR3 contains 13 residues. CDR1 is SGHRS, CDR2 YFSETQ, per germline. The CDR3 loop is CASSLGAGTEAFF. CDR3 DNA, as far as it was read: TGCGCCAGCAGCTTGGGGGCAGGCACTGAA.

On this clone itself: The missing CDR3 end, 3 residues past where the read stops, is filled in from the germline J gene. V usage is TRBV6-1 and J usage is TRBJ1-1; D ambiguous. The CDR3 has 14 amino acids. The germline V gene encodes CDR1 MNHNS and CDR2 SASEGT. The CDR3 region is CASSEQFVVREAFF. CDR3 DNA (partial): TGTGCCAGCAGTGAACAATTTGTGGTTCGGGAA.

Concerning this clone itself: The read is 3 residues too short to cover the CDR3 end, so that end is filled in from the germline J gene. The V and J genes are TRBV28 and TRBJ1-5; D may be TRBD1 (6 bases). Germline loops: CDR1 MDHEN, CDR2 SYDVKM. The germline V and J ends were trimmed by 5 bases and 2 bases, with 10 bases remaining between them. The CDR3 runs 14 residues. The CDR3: CASSQQGGNQPQHF. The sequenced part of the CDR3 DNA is TGTGCCAGCAGTCAACAGGGAGGCAATCAGCCC.

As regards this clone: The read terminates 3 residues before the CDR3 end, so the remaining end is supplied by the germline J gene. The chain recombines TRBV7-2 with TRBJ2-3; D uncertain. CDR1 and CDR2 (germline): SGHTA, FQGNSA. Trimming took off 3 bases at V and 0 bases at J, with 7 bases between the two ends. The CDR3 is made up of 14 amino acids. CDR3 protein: CASSLGYSTDTQYF. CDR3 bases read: TGTGCCAGCAGCTTGGGCTATAGCACAGATACG.

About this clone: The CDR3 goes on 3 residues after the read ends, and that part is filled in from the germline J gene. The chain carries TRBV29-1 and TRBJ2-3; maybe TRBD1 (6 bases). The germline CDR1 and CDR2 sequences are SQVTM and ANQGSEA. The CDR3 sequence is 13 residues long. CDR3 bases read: TGCAGCGTATCACAGGGAAATCAAGAGACG. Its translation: CSVSQGNQET. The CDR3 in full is CSVSQGNQETQYF.

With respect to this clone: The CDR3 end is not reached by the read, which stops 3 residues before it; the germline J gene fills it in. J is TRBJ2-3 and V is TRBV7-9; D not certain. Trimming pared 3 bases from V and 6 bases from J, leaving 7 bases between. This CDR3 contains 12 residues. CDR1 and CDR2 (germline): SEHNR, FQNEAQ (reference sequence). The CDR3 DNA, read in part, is TGTGCCAGCAGCTTTAGTGTGGATACG. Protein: CASSFSVDT. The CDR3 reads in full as CASSFSVDTQYF.

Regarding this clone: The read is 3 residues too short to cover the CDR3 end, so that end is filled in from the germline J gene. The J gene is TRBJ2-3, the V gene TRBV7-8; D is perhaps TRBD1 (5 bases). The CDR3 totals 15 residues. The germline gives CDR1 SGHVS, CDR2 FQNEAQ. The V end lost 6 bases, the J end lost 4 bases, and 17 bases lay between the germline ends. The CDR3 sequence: CASRKIRDMADTQYF. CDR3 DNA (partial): TGTGCCAGCAGGAAAATCAGGGATATGGCAGATACG.

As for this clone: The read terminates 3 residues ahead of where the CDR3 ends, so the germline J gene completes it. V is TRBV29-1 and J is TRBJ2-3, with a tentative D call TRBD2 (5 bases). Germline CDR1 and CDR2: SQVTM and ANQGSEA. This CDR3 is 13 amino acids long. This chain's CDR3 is CSVRRQEQETQYF. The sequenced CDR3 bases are TGCAGCGTGAGGAGGCAGGAGCAAGAGACG.

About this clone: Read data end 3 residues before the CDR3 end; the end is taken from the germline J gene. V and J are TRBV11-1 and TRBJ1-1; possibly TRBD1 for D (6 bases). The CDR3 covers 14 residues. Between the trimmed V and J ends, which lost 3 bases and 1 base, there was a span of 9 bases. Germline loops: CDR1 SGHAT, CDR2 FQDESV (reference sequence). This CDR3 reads CASSFEGQNTEAFF. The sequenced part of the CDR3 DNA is TGTGCCAGCAGCTTCGAGGGACAGAACACTGAA.

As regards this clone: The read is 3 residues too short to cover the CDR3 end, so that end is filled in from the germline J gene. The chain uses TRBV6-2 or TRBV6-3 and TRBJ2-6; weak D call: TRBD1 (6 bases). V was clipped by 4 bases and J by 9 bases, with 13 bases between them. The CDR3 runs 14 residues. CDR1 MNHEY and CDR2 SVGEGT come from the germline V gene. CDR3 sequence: CASSLYRADNVLTF. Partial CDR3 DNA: TGTGCCAGCAGTTTGTACAGGGCGGACAACGTC.

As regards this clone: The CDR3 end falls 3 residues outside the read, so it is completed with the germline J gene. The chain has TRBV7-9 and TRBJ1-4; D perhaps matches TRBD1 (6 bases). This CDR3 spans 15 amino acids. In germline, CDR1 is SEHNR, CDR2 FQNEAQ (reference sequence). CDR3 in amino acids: CASSPQGTHNSPLFF. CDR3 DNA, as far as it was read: TGTGCCAGCAGCCCGCAGGGGACCCATAATTCACCA.